Each of the 3 T cell receptor beta chains below was sequenced from the same sample in a study of control samples from healthy donors and cancer patients. The protocol was immunoSEQ multiplex PCR, while the TCRdb copy is restricted to in-frame clones and leaves out a portion. The table has about 130,000 clones, about 90% seen once; the top ten hold approximately 2%. The sequenced material came from blood. All receptors come from a woman in her forties or fifties in good health.

This clone showed up just once. One end of the junction is discordant with germline, which a read error may explain. V gene TRBV7-9 combines with J gene TRBJ1-6; no definite D call. Germline V gene lookup returns CDR1 SEHNR and CDR2 FQNEAQ (reference sequence). There are 12 residues in the CDR3. Here the CDR3 DNA reads TGTGCCAGCAGCCTCGATGGGGAGGCTCGGAACTTT. Translation: CASSLDGEARNF.

This sequence joins TRBV2 and TRBJ2-2; perhaps TRBD2 as D (6 bases). Trimming cost V 0 bases and J 7 bases, with 6 bases left between them. This CDR3 comprises 13 residues. Germline CDR1 and CDR2: SNHLY and FYNNEI. The CDR3 DNA is TGTGCCAGCAGTGAAGCAGCGGGCGGGGAGCTGTTTTTT. Translating it yields CASSEAAGGELFF.

As concerns this clone: The junction departs from germline at one end; a sequencing error may be responsible. V is TRBV29-1 and J is TRBJ1-3; D is uncertain. Germline V gives CDR1 SQVTM, CDR2 ANQGSEA. There are 11 residues in the CDR3. CDR3 nucleotides: TGCAGGGTTGATTGGGGAAACACCATATATTTT. It translates to CRVDWGNTIYF.